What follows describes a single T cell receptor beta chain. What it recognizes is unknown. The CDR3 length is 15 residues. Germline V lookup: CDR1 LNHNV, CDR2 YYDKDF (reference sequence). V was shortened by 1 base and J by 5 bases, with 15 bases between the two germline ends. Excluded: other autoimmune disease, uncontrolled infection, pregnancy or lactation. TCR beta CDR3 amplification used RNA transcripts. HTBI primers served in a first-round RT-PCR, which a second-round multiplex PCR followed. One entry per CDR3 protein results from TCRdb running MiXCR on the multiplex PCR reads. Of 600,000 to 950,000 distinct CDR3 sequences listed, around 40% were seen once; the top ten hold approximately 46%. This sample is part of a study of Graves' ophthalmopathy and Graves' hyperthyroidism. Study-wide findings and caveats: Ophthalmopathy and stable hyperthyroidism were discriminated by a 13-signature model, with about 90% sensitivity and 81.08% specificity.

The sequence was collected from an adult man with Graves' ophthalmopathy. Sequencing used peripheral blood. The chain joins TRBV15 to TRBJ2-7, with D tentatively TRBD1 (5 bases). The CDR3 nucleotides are TGTGCCACCAGCAGAGGCAGGGAAGTGGGCCACGAGCAGTACTTC. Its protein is CATSRGREVGHEQYF.